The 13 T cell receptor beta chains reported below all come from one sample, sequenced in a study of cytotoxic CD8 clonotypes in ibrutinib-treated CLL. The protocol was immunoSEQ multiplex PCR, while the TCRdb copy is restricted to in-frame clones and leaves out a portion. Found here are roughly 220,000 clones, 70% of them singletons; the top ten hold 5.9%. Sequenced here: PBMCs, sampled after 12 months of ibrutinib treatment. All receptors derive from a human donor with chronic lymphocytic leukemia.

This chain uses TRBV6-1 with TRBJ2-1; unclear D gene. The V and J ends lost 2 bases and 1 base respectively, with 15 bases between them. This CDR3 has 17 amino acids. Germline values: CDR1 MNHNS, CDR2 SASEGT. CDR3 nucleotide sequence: TGTGCCAGCAGTGAATTCTCGTGGACCGCTTCCTACAATGAGCAGTTCTTC. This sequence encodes CASSEFSWTASYNEQFF.

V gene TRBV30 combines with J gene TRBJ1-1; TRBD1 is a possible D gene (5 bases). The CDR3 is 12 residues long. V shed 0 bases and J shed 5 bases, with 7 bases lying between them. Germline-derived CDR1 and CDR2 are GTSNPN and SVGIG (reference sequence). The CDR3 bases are TGTGCCTGGAGTGTACGGGGGACTGAAGCTTTCTTT. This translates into CAWSVRGTEAFF.

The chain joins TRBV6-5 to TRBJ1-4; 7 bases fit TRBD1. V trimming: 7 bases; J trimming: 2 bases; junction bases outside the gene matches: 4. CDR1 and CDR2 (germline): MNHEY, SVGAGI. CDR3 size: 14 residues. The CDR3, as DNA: TGTGCCAGCACCCCGACAGGGACTAATGAAAAACTGTTTTTT. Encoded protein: CASTPTGTNEKLFF.

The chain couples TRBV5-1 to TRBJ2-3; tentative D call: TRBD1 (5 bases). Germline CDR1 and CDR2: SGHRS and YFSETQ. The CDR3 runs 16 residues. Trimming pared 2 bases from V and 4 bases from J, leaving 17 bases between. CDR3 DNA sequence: TGCGCCAGCAGCTTTCGTGCCCAGGGCGCGTCAGATACGCAGTATTTT. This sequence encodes CASSFRAQGASDTQYF.

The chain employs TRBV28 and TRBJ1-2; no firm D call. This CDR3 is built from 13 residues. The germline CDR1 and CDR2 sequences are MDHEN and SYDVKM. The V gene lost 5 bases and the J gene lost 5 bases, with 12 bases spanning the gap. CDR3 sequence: CASSGGTQYGYTF. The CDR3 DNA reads TGTGCCAGCAGTGGCGGAACCCAATATGGCTACACCTTC.

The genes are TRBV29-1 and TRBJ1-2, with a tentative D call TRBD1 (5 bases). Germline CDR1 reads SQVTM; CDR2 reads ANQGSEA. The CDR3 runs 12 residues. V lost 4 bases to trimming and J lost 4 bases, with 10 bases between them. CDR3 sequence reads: CSVGRVAYGYTF. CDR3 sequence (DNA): TGCAGCGTTGGCAGGGTCGCCTATGGCTACACCTTC.

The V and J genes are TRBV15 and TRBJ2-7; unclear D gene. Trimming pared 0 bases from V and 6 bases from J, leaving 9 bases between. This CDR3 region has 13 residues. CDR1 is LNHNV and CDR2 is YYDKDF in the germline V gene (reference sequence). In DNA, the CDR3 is TGTGCCACCAGCAGAGATAGAGGTAGCGAGCAGTACTTC. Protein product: CATSRDRGSEQYF.

CDR3 sequence reads: CSVALMGRGEAFF. The CDR3 DNA sequence: TGCAGCGTAGCGTTAATGGGGCGCGGTGAAGCTTTCTTT. V gene TRBV29-1 combines with J gene TRBJ1-1; possible D gene TRBD1, 5 bases. Germline V lookup: CDR1 SQVTM, CDR2 ANQGSEA. The V end lost 6 bases, the J end lost 7 bases, and 18 bases lay between the germline ends. The CDR3 loop spans 13 amino acids.

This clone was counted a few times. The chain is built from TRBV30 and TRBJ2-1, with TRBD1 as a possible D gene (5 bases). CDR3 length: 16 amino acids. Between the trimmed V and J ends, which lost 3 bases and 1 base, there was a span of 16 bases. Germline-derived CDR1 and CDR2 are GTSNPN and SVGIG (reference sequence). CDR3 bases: TGTGCCTGGAGGACGCAAGGGGCCGGATCCTACAATGAGCAGTTCTTC. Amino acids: CAWRTQGAGSYNEQFF.

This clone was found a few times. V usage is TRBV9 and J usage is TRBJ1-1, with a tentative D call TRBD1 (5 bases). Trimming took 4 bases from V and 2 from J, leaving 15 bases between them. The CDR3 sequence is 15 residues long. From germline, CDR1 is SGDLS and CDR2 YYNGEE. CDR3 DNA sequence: TGTGCCAGCAGCCCCCCGGGACGGACAAACACTGAAGCTTTCTTT. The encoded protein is CASSPPGRTNTEAFF.

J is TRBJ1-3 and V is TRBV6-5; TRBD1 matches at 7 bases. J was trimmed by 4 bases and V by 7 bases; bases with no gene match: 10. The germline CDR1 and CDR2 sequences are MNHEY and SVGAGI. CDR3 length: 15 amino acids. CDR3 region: CASMADRFGGNTIYF. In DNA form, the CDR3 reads TGTGCCAGCATGGCGGACAGGTTCGGCGGAAACACCATATATTTT.

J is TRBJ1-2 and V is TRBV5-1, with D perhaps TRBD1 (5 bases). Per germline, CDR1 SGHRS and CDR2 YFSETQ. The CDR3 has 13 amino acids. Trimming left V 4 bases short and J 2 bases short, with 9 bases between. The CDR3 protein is CASSQGLNYGYTF. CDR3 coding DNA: TGCGCCAGCAGCCAGGGACTCAACTATGGCTACACCTTC. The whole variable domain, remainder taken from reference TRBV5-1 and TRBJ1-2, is KAGVTQTPRYLIKTRGQQVTLSCSPISGHRSVSWYQQTPGQGLQFLFEYFSETQRNKGNFPGRFSGRQFSNSRSEMNVSTLELGDSALYLCASSQGLNYGYTFGSGTRLTVV.

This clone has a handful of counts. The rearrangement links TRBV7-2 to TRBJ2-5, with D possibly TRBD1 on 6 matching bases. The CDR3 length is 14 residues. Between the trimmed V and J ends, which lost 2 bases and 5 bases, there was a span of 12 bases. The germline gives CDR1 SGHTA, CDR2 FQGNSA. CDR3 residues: CASSLRPDRETQYF. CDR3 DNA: TGTGCCAGCAGCTTACGCCCCGACAGGGAGACCCAGTACTTC.